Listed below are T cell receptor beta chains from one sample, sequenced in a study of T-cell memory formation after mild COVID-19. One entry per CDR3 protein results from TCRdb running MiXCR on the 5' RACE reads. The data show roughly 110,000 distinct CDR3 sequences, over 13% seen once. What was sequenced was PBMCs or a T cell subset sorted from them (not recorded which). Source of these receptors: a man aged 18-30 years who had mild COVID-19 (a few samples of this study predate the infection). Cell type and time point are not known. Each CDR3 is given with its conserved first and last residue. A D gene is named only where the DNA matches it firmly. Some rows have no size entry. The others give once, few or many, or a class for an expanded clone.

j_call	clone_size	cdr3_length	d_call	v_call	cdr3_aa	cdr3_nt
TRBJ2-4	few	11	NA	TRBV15	CATSGTGRKYF	TGTGCCACCAGCGGCACAGGGAGGAAGTACTTC
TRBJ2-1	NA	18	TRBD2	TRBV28	CASSSTGTSGGAYNEQFF	TGTGCCAGCAGTTCAACCGGGACTAGCGGGGGGGCATACAATGAGCAGTTCTTC
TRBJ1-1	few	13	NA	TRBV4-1	CASSPGGHTEAFF	TGCGCCAGCAGCCCGGGAGGACACACTGAAGCTTTCTTT
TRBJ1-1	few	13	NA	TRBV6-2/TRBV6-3	CASSKRGGTEAFF	TGTGCCAGCAGCAAAAGGGGTGGCACTGAAGCTTTCTTT
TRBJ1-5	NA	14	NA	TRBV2	CASSEGRGNQPQHF	TGTGCCAGCAGTGAAGGAAGAGGCAATCAGCCCCAGCATTTT
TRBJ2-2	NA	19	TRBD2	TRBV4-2	CASSQEGLAGGLDTGELFF	TGTGCCAGCAGCCAAGAGGGACTAGCGGGGGGCCTCGACACCGGGGAGCTGTTTTTT
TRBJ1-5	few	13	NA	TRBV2	CASNPTATGPQHF	TGTGCCAGCAATCCGACAGCGACGGGGCCCCAGCATTTT
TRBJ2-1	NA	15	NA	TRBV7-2	CASSLAELAGNEQFF	TGTGCCAGCAGCTTAGCGGAACTAGCCGGCAATGAGCAGTTCTTC
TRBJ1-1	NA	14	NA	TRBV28	CASSPGGSSTEAFF	TGTGCCAGCAGCCCTGGGGGAAGTAGCACTGAAGCTTTCTTT
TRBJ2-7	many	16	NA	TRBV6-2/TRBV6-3	CASSDTYQALSYEQYF	TGTGCCAGCAGCGACACCTACCAGGCACTATCCTACGAGCAGTACTTC
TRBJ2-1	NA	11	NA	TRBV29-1	CSLDSYNEQFF	TGCAGCCTGGACAGTTACAATGAGCAGTTCTTC
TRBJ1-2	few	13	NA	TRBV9	CASSVETGDGYTF	TGTGCCAGCAGCGTGGAGACAGGTGACGGCTACACCTTC
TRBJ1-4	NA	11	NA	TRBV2	CASKGGEKLFF	TGTGCCAGCAAAGGGGGTGAAAAACTGTTTTTT
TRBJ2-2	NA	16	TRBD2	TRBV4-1	CASSQELAGDTGELFF	TGCGCCAGCAGCCAAGAGCTAGCGGGGGACACCGGGGAGCTGTTTTTT
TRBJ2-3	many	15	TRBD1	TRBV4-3	CASSQGTASTDTQYF	TGCGCCAGCAGCCAGGGGACAGCAAGCACAGATACGCAGTATTTT
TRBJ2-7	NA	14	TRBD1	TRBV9	CASSTDRGGYEQYF	TGTGCCAGCAGCACGGACAGGGGAGGATACGAGCAGTACTTC
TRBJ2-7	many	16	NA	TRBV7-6	CASSPNAGGPAYEQYF	TGTGCCAGCAGCCCAAACGCCGGGGGACCGGCCTACGAGCAGTACTTC
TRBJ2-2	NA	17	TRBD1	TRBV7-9	CASSFYSGTGNTGELFF	TGTGCCAGCAGCTTTTACTCGGGGACAGGGAACACCGGGGAGCTGTTTTTT
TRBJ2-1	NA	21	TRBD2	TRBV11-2	CASSLGGRRASGGAFYNEQFF	TGTGCCAGCAGCTTAGGTGGCCGGCGGGCTAGCGGGGGGGCCTTCTACAATGAGCAGTTCTTC
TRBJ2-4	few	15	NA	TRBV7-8	CASSSIPLAKNIQYF	TGTGCCAGCAGCTCTATCCCCCTAGCCAAAAACATTCAGTACTTC
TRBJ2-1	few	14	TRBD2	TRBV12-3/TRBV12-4	CASTSGGAYNEQFF	TGTGCCAGCACCTCGGGGGGGGCCTACAATGAGCAGTTCTTC
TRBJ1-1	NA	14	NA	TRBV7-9	CASSLVPGSLEAFF	TGTGCCAGCAGCTTAGTCCCCGGGAGCCTTGAAGCTTTCTTT
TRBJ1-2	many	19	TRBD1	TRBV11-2	CASSLEPPRDREVDYGYTF	TGTGCCAGCAGCTTAGAACCCCCCCGGGACAGGGAGGTAGACTATGGCTACACCTTC
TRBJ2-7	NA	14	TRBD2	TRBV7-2	CASNLAGETYEQYF	TGTGCCAGCAACCTAGCGGGGGAGACCTACGAGCAGTACTTC
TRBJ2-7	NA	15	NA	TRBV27	CASSVSAGQTYEQYF	TGTGCCAGCAGTGTATCCGCGGGACAAACCTACGAGCAGTACTTC
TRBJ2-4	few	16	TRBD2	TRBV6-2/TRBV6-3	CASSYGSSGPPLAQYF	TGTGCCAGCAGTTACGGATCTAGCGGTCCACCACTCGCTCAGTACTTC
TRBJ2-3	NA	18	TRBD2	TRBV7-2	CASSTPGRAGGPTDTQYF	TGTGCCAGCAGCACTCCGGGGCGAGCGGGGGGGCCCACAGATACGCAGTATTTT
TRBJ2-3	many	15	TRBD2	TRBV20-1	CSALTGRGGADTQYF	TGCAGTGCTCTGACTGGGCGCGGGGGGGCCGATACGCAGTATTTT
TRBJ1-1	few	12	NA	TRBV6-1	CASSESEGEAFF	TGTGCCAGCAGTGAGTCCGAAGGTGAAGCTTTCTTT
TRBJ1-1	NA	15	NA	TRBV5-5	CASSLKTLMNTEAFF	TGTGCCAGCAGCTTGAAAACTCTAATGAACACTGAAGCTTTCTTT
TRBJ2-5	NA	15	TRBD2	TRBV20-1	CSAETSGVTGETQYF	TGCAGTGCTGAGACTAGCGGGGTCACCGGAGAGACCCAGTACTTC
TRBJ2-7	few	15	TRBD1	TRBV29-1	CSVEDRMGQGREQYF	TGCAGCGTTGAAGATCGGATGGGACAGGGACGCGAGCAGTACTTC
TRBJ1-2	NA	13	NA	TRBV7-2	CASSLEGDYGYTF	TGTGCCAGCAGCTTAGAGGGGGACTATGGCTACACCTTC
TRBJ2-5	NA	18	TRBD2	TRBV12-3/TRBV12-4	CASSYHGRDYLLRETQYF	TGTGCCAGCAGCTACCACGGACGGGACTATCTGTTGCGGGAGACCCAGTACTTC
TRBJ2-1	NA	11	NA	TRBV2	CASSEHAPEFF	TGTGCCAGCAGTGAACATGCCCCGGAGTTCTTC
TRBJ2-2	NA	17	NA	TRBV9	CASSHPSRTSNTGELFF	TGTGCCAGCAGCCACCCCAGTCGGACGTCGAACACCGGGGAGCTGTTTTTT
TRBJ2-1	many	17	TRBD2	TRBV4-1	CASTTRLGGSSYNEQFF	TGCGCCAGCACTACCCGATTGGGGGGGTCCTCCTACAATGAGCAGTTCTTC